The clone carrying this T cell receptor beta chain appeared a few times. Its matching antigen is unknown. The tissue used was unsorted bulk material of roughly 17-31 mg. RNA and DNA were co-extracted from it with the AllPrep DNA/RNA mini kit. Patients were treatment-naive with chronic HBV infection. Five separate regions of each tumor underwent sampling. Germline loops: CDR1 MDHEN, CDR2 SYDVKM. There are 14 residues in the CDR3. The entry originates in a study of tumor-infiltrating lymphocytes in primary liver carcinoma. TCR beta cDNA was reverse-transcribed from around 0.55 ug of total RNA. The reaction used a constant-region primer and ProtoScript II reverse transcriptase. For TCR beta, libraries were produced by three nested multiplex PCR rounds using slightly modified ARM-PCR. With TRBV1-TRBV30 forward primers and a C-beta reverse primer, the first two PCR rounds were run for 10 cycles each. MiXCR was run by TCRdb on the multiplex PCR reads, yielding one entry per CDR3 protein. The sample includes about 210,000 distinct CDR3 sequences, around 85% seen only once; the top ten take over 15%.

The study, taken as a whole, reports: Tumor-adjacent and tumor-blood pairs shared a smaller degree of overlap than tumor region pairs. When set against blood, tumors had a significantly higher top-250-clone fraction (p = 0.039).

This TCR derives from a man aged 35 to 55 with primary liver carcinoma and hepatitis B virus infection. Source material: tumor tissue from primary liver carcinoma. The chain is built from TRBV28 and TRBJ1-1, with D hard to call. As DNA, the CDR3 is TGTGCTGTAGGTCCAGGTGGTGGGAGCACTGAAGCTTTCTTT. Translating gives CAVGPGGGSTEAFF.